The 23 T cell receptor beta chains in this list originate from one sample, sequenced in a study of T cell clonality in common variable immunodeficiency. Clones were sequenced by immunoSEQ multiplex PCR, and TCRdb holds only the in-frame ones, with some missing. Recorded here are 50,000 to 55,000 clones, none singletons. The specimen was peripheral blood mononuclear cells. The receptors stem from a person between 18 and 70 years old in good health.

This clone was seen ten or more times. The read ends 3 residues shy of where the CDR3 ends; the end is completed using the germline J gene. V gene TRBV19 combines with J gene TRBJ2-1, with D perhaps TRBD2 (6 bases). The CDR3 consists of 15 residues. V was clipped by 6 bases and J by 8 bases, with 20 bases between them. The germline gives CDR1 LNHDA, CDR2 SQIVND (reference sequence). The CDR3 DNA, read in part, is TGTGCCAGTAGCGCACCGGGGGTGTCTCCGTATGAG. Protein: CASSAPGVSPYE. The complete CDR3 protein is CASSAPGVSPYEQFF.

This clone was seen at least ten times. From the germline J gene comes the end of the CDR3, since the read stops 3 residues before it. The rearrangement links TRBV7-2 to TRBJ2-4; no definite D call. The CDR3 runs to 14 residues. From germline, CDR1 is SGHTA and CDR2 FQGNSA. The V end lost 1 base, the J end lost 5 bases, and 9 bases lay between the germline ends. The DNA read from the CDR3 is TGTGCCAGCAGCTTAGGGCCCAGTGAAAACATT. It codes for CASSLGPSENI. The whole CDR3 sequence is CASSLGPSENIQYF.

In its sample, this clone was seen many times. Sequencing ends 3 residues short of the CDR3 end; the germline J gene provides the rest. Other DNA sequences within the sample encode an identical CDR3. The rearrangement links TRBV2 to TRBJ1-3; maybe TRBD1 (5 bases). The CDR3 contains 15 residues. V was trimmed by 7 bases and J by 0 bases, leaving 13 bases between them. Germline V gene lookup returns CDR1 SNHLY and CDR2 FYNNEI. CDR3 loop: CASNQGSSSGNTIYF. Partial CDR3 DNA: TGTGCCAGCAATCAGGGCAGCAGCTCTGGAAACACC.

This clone was counted at least ten times. The read stops 3 residues short of the end of the CDR3; the missing end is completed from the germline J gene. This chain connects TRBV2 to TRBJ2-3; D ambiguous. The CDR3 is 15 amino acids. The V and J ends lost 6 bases and 0 bases respectively, with 13 bases between them. CDR1 SNHLY and CDR2 FYNNEI come from the germline V gene. The CDR3 bases that were read are TGTGCCAGCAGGCCTCTAGGAGTTAGCACAGATACG. This encodes CASRPLGVSTDT. The complete CDR3 sequence is CASRPLGVSTDTQYF.

This clone was counted many times. The CDR3 extends 3 residues past the end of the read, so its final part is completed from the germline J gene. The V call is TRBV7-3, the J call TRBJ1-2; 9 bases agree with TRBD1. This CDR3 comprises 17 residues. Germline V gives CDR1 SGHTA, CDR2 FQGTGA. The CDR3 bases that were read are TGTGCCAGCAGCTTAAACCCAGAGGGACAGGGCTTTGGCGGC. Translated, it gives CASSLNPEGQGFGG. The full CDR3 reads CASSLNPEGQGFGGYTF. The whole variable domain, remainder taken from reference TRBV7-3 and TRBJ1-2, is GAGVSQTPSNKVTEKGKYVELRCDPISGHTALYWYRQSLGQGPEFLIYFQGTGAADDSGLPNDRFFAVRPEGSVSTLKIQRTERGDSAVYLCASSLNPEGQGFGGYTFGSGTRLTVV.

Many counts were recorded for this clone. Partial CDR3 DNA: TGCAGTGCTGGCAAAACGACAGGGGGCAGGAGCACAGATACG. It yields the protein CSAGKTTGGRSTDT. The CDR3 reads in full as CSAGKTTGGRSTDTQYF. The chain links TRBV20-1 to TRBJ2-3; 10 bases fit TRBD1. The read terminates 3 residues before the CDR3 end, so the remaining end is supplied by the germline J gene. The CDR3 sequence is 17 residues long. V lost 5 bases, J lost 0 bases, and 11 bases stayed unmatched. The germline V gene has CDR1 DFQATT and CDR2 SNEGSKA (reference sequence).

This clone has at least ten counts. The read finishes 3 residues shy of the CDR3 end, and the germline J gene is used to complete it. The J gene is TRBJ1-6, the V gene TRBV7-2; a possible D gene is TRBD1 (6 bases). The CDR3 loop spans 13 amino acids. V lost 8 bases and J lost 10, with 15 bases in between. Germline V gene data show CDR1 as SGHTA and CDR2 as FQGNSA. The CDR3 reads CASGNRAESPLHF. The covered CDR3 bases are TGTGCCAGCGGCAACAGGGCGGAATCACCC. Full variable domain (missing parts from reference TRBV7-2 and TRBJ1-6): GAGVSQSPSNKVTEKGKDVELRCDPISGHTALYWYRQSLGQGLEFLIYFQGNSAPDKSGLPSDRFSAERTGGSVSTLTIQRTQQEDSAVYLCASGNRAESPLHFGNGTRLTVT.

This clone was detected ten times or more. The read finishes 3 residues shy of the CDR3 end, and the germline J gene is used to complete it. The chain combines TRBV12-3 or TRBV12-4 with TRBJ2-7, with D possibly being TRBD1 (6 bases). This CDR3 has 13 amino acids. Trimming left V 6 bases short and J 3 bases short, with 12 bases between. The CDR3: CASRTDRDYEQYF. The covered CDR3 bases are TGTGCCAGCAGGACGGACAGAGACTACGAG.

This clone occurred a few times. The CDR3 end is not reached by the read, which stops 3 residues before it; the germline J gene fills it in. The V call is TRBV20-1, the J call TRBJ2-1; 11 nucleotides match TRBD2. V shed 3 bases and J 1 base; nucleotides not matched to a gene: 5. Germline CDR1 is DFQATT and CDR2 is SNEGSKA (reference sequence). The CDR3 is made up of 16 amino acids. The CDR3 DNA, read in part, is TGCAGTGCTAGTGGGTCTAGCGGGAGGTCCTACAATGAG. It specifies CSASGSSGRSYNE. The complete CDR3 sequence is CSASGSSGRSYNEQFF.

This clone was seen repeatedly, ten times or more. Read coverage stops 3 residues before the CDR3 terminus; the germline J gene supplies the remainder. This chain connects TRBV7-2 to TRBJ2-7, with D perhaps matching TRBD1 (6 bases). CDR3 length: 14 residues. The V end lost 3 bases, the J end lost 2 bases, and 11 bases lay between the germline ends. Germline loops: CDR1 SGHTA, CDR2 FQGNSA. The CDR3 bases that were read are TGTGCCAGCAGCTTGAACAGGGAAGCCTACGAG. It is translated as CASSLNREAYE. The full-length CDR3 reads as CASSLNREAYEQYF. Full variable domain (rest looked up from reference TRBV7-2 and TRBJ2-7): GAGVSQSPSNKVTEKGKDVELRCDPISGHTALYWYRQSLGQGLEFLIYFQGNSAPDKSGLPSDRFSAERTGGSVSTLTIQRTQQEDSAVYLCASSLNREAYEQYFGPGTRLTVT.

The sample holds a few counts of this clone. Read sequence stops 3 residues before the CDR3 end, and the germline J gene provides the missing end. The chain has TRBV6-2 or TRBV6-3 and TRBJ2-3; the match to TRBD2 covers 10 bases. CDR3 length: 16 residues. Germline assignment: CDR1 MNHEY and CDR2 SVGEGT. The sequenced part of the CDR3 DNA is TGTGCCAGCAGTACGGTCAAGCGGGGGGGCCAAGAGACG. Translating gives CASSTVKRGGQET. The full CDR3 protein reads CASSTVKRGGQETQYF.

Ten or more counts support this clone. The sequenced fragment ends 3 residues before the CDR3 boundary, so the rest is inferred from the germline J gene. V gene TRBV6-1 combines with J gene TRBJ1-2, with no clear D. The germline gives CDR1 MNHNS, CDR2 SASEGT. V lost 5 bases and J lost 7, with 8 bases in between. This CDR3 comprises 11 residues. The part of the CDR3 DNA that was read is TGTGCCAGCAGTAAAGAAGGTGGC. Translating gives CASSKEGG. The CDR3 reads in full as CASSKEGGYTF.

This clone came up many times. Read data end 3 residues before the CDR3 end; the end is taken from the germline J gene. The chain links TRBV5-1 to TRBJ1-3; perhaps TRBD1 as D (5 bases). CDR1 and CDR2 (germline): SGHRS, YFSETQ. The CDR3 covers 15 residues. Trimming left V 0 bases short and J 2 bases short, with 9 bases between. The DNA read from the CDR3 is TGCGCCAGCAGCTTGGTAGACAGCACTGGAAACACC. Translated: CASSLVDSTGNT. The complete CDR3 protein is CASSLVDSTGNTIYF. The variable domain in full, completed from reference TRBV5-1 and TRBJ1-3, reads KAGVTQTPRYLIKTRGQQVTLSCSPISGHRSVSWYQQTPGQGLQFLFEYFSETQRNKGNFPGRFSGRQFSNSRSEMNVSTLELGDSALYLCASSLVDSTGNTIYFGEGSWLTVV.

The table lists this clone with many counts. The CDR3 extends 3 residues past the end of the read, so its final part is completed from the germline J gene. The chain has TRBV19 and TRBJ2-1, with TRBD2 matching over 10 bases. The CDR3 length is 15 residues. V was pared by 3 bases and J by 6 bases, with 5 bases of the junction left unmatched. Germline V gene sequence: CDR1 LNHDA, CDR2 SQIVND (reference sequence). Incomplete CDR3 DNA: TGTGCCAGTAGTATCGTCCTAGCGGGGGTCAATGAG. Its protein is CASSIVLAGVNE. The entire CDR3 protein reads CASSIVLAGVNEQFF.

Only a few counts were recorded for this clone. The CDR3 end is not reached by the read, which stops 3 residues before it; the germline J gene fills it in. V usage is TRBV20-1 and J usage is TRBJ2-1, with 12 bases aligning to TRBD2. The CDR3 covers 15 residues. J gave up 8 bases and V 6 bases, and 11 bases lay outside the gene matches. CDR1 is DFQATT, CDR2 SNEGSKA, per germline (reference sequence). Here the CDR3 reads CSAQTSGSRGDEQFF. The CDR3 bases that were read are TGCAGTGCGCAGACTAGCGGGAGCCGGGGGGATGAG.

Remarks on this clone: The CDR3 extends 3 residues past the end of the read, so its final part is completed from the germline J gene. The V gene is TRBV7-9, the J gene TRBJ2-2, with D perhaps TRBD1 (5 bases). The CDR3 extends over 13 amino acids. CDR1 SEHNR and CDR2 FQNEAQ come from the germline V gene (reference sequence). Trimming took 11 bases from V and 6 from J, leaving 16 bases between them. CDR3: CAPGQGVAGELFF. The CDR3 bases that were read are TGTGCCCCGGGTCAGGGTGTCGCCGGGGAG.

This clone was counted between two and nine times. The read gets to within 3 residues of the CDR3 end, and the germline J gene fills in the rest. The chain carries TRBV18 and TRBJ1-6; TRBD1 agrees at 10 bases. The CDR3 has 16 residues. After removal of 3 bases from V and 3 bases from J, the junction contained 2 bases not matched to a gene. In germline, CDR1 is KGHSH, CDR2 LQKENI. The DNA read from the CDR3 is TGTGCCAGCTCACCGACAGGGGGCTACTATAATTCACCC. Its translation: CASSPTGGYYNSP. The whole CDR3 reads CASSPTGGYYNSPLHF.

Concerning this clone: The read halts 3 residues ahead of the CDR3 end, with the missing end drawn from the germline J gene. The chain joins TRBV18 to TRBJ1-2, with D possibly matching TRBD1 (6 bases). This CDR3 has 14 amino acids. V shed 1 base and J shed 2 bases, with 8 bases lying between them. Germline CDR1 is KGHSH and CDR2 is LQKENI. CDR3 in amino acids: CASSPQDRNYGYTF. The part of the CDR3 DNA that was read is TGTGCCAGCTCACCACAGGACAGAAACTATGGC.

This clone has a count of ten or more. CDR3 in amino acids: CASSHEGLGYQPQHF. The CDR3 bases that were read are TGTGCCAGCAGCCATGAGGGGCTGGGCTATCAGCCC. The chain carries TRBV7-9 and TRBJ1-5; a possible D gene is TRBD1 (5 bases). The read terminates 3 residues ahead of where the CDR3 ends, so the germline J gene completes it. Germline assignment: CDR1 SEHNR and CDR2 FQNEAQ (reference sequence). The CDR3 is made up of 15 amino acids. V lost 5 bases to trimming and J lost 5 bases, with 16 bases between them.

This clone showed up many times. From the germline J gene comes the end of the CDR3, since the read stops 3 residues before it. The J gene is TRBJ2-5, the V gene TRBV6-2 or TRBV6-3, with D tentatively TRBD1 or TRBD2 (5 bases each). Germline V CDR1 and CDR2: MNHEY, SVGEGT. The CDR3 has 15 amino acids. Trimming removed 2 bases at V and 1 base at J, with 11 bases between. The DNA read from the CDR3 is TGTGCCAGCAGTTACACAGGAGGAGTCCAAGAGACC. Its protein product is CASSYTGGVQET. In full, the CDR3 reads CASSYTGGVQETQYF.

This clone was seen ten or more times. The read ends 3 residues shy of where the CDR3 ends; the end is completed using the germline J gene. The chain carries TRBV5-1 and TRBJ2-3, with 7 bases lining up with TRBD1. With V trimmed by 1 base and J by 0 bases, 5 bases remained unmatched. There are 16 residues in the CDR3. Germline CDR1 and CDR2: SGHRS and YFSETQ. CDR3 region: CASSLWDSTSTDTQYF. The part of the CDR3 DNA that was read is TGCGCCAGCAGCTTGTGGGACAGCACCAGCACAGATACG.

This clone was observed at least ten times. The CDR3 extends 3 residues past the end of the read, so its final part is completed from the germline J gene. The rearrangement joins TRBV20-1 to TRBJ2-3; D is perhaps TRBD2 (5 bases). CDR3 length equals 16 residues. The V gene's germline CDR1 is DFQATT and CDR2 SNEGSKA (reference sequence). CDR3 loop: CSARVLVGVGEETQYF. Incomplete CDR3 DNA: TGCAGTGCTAGAGTCCTGGTCGGGGTTGGGGAAGAGACG.

There are a few counts of this clone. The CDR3 end is not reached by the read, which stops 3 residues before it; the germline J gene fills it in. The gene calls are TRBV11-1 and TRBJ2-7; D might be TRBD1 (5 bases). The V gene's germline CDR1 is SGHAT and CDR2 FQDESV (reference sequence). This CDR3 comprises 15 residues. V was cut by 5 bases and J by 0 bases, with 14 bases left in between. The CDR3 DNA, read in part, is TGTGCCAGCAGCAATGGGGCTAGGAGCTCCTACGAG. Translating it yields CASSNGARSSYE. The whole CDR3 reads CASSNGARSSYEQYF.